A selection of T cell receptor beta chains follows, all from one sample in a study of cytomegalovirus exposure and HLA in healthy donors. The repertoire was sequenced with immunoSEQ multiplex PCR; TCRdb's copy has only in-frame clones and lacks some. The sample has about 130,000 clones, about 10% seen once. Sequenced: PBMCs. The receptors derive from a woman in her late teens or twenties in good health and CMV-seropositive. The CDR3 runs from the conserved cysteine through the conserved F or W. A D gene is named only where the DNA matches it firmly. Some rows mark clone size as missing; the rest say once, few, many or name a class of expanded clone.

d_call cdr3_length j_call v_call clone_size cdr3_nt cdr3_aa
TRBD2 15 TRBJ2-5 TRBV19 NA TGTGCCAGTAGTCCTCGACTAGCGGGATCTGAGACCCAGTACTTC CASSPRLAGSETQYF
TRBD2 16 TRBJ2-7 TRBV6-1 few TGTGCCAGCAGTGAAGGCGGGGGTTCCTACTCCTACGAGCAGTACTTC CASSEGGGSYSYEQYF
NA 12 TRBJ1-1 TRBV6-1 few TGTGCCAGCAGTGAAGGGCACAGAAGAGCTTTCTTT CASSEGHRRAFF
TRBD2 15 TRBJ2-3 TRBV6-6 few TGTGCCAGCAGACTACTAGCGGGGGACCCTCGTACGCAGTATTTT CASRLLAGDPRTQYF
TRBD1 15 TRBJ1-5 TRBV28 NA TGTGCCAGCAGAGTACAGGGGGGAGGCAATCAGCCCCAGCATTTT CASRVQGGGNQPQHF
NA 12 TRBJ1-2 TRBV7-9 NA TGTGCCAGCAGTCCAGGGGAATATGGCTACACCTTC CASSPGEYGYTF
TRBD1 12 TRBJ1-1 TRBV7-9 NA TGTGCCAGCAGCTATCCAGGGGGAGAAGCTTTCTTT CASSYPGGEAFF
TRBD2 16 TRBJ2-1 TRBV19 few TGTGCCAGTAGGAGTAGCGGGAGCGGGACCTACAATGAGCAGTTCTTC CASRSSGSGTYNEQFF
TRBD1 16 TRBJ2-5 TRBV5-1 NA TGCGCCAGCAGCTCCTCCGGGACAGGGGGCCGGGAGACCCAGTACTTC CASSSSGTGGRETQYF
TRBD1 15 TRBJ1-4 TRBV11-3 NA TGTGCCAGCAGCAACCGGGACAGGGAGAATGAAAAACTGTTTTTT CASSNRDRENEKLFF
NA 15 TRBJ2-5 TRBV2 NA TGTGCCAGCAGTGGAGATTTACAGGGCCAAGAGACCCAGTACTTC CASSGDLQGQETQYF
NA 11 TRBJ1-1 TRBV6-1 few TGTGCCACCCGGGAGGTCTCGGAAACTTTCTTT CATREVSETFF
NA 16 TRBJ2-1 TRBV25-1 few TGTGCCAGCAGTGATATGTCCGGGACTGACTACAATGAGCAGTTCTTC CASSDMSGTDYNEQFF
TRBD2 14 TRBJ2-3 TRBV6-6 NA TGTGCCAGCAGTTACGGGGGAGGGAGGGATACGCAGTATTTT CASSYGGGRDTQYF
NA 16 TRBJ2-2 TRBV21-1 NA TGTGCCAGCAGCCCTCCGGGACTAGGTGACCACGGGGAGCTGTTTTTT CASSPPGLGDHGELFF
NA 12 TRBJ2-1 TRBV29-1 few TGCAGCGTCGCGACAGCTTACAATGAGCAGTTCTTC CSVATAYNEQFF
TRBD2 17 TRBJ2-3 TRBV6-1 NA TGTGCCAGCAGTGGTGGGACTAGCGGCGCTTTTACAGATACGCAGTATTTT CASSGGTSGAFTDTQYF
TRBD2 14 TRBJ2-3 TRBV19 few TGTGCCAGTAGTAGGGGACTAGCGGGAGATACGCAGTATTTT CASSRGLAGDTQYF
NA 15 TRBJ2-1 TRBV5-1 few TGCGCCAGCAGCTTTGAGCGGGCCAATAACAATGAGCAGTTCTTC CASSFERANNNEQFF
TRBD2 16 TRBJ2-7 TRBV5-4 NA TGTGCCAGCAGCCCCGTCCGTGGTAGCGGGACCTACGAGCAGTACTTC CASSPVRGSGTYEQYF
NA 16 TRBJ1-5 TRBV28 NA TGTGCCAGCGGACAGCTACCTCTAATTAGCAATCAGCCCCAGCATTTT CASGQLPLISNQPQHF
TRBD2 14 TRBJ2-7 TRBV10-3 few TGTGCCATCAGTGATCCTAGCGGAACCTACGAGCAGTACTTC CAISDPSGTYEQYF
TRBD2 17 TRBJ2-7 TRBV10-3 few TGTGCCATCAGTGAGGGACTAGCGGGAGAAATCACCTACGAGCAGTACTTC CAISEGLAGEITYEQYF
NA 17 TRBJ2-7 TRBV10-1 NA TGCGCCAGCAGTGAGTCCCCGAGGAGTCGAATAACCTACGAGCAGTACTTC CASSESPRSRITYEQYF
NA 13 TRBJ2-1 TRBV25-1 NA TGTGCCAGCACCTCGATGAGGGGGGGTGAGCAGTTCTTC CASTSMRGGEQFF
TRBD1 12 TRBJ2-7 TRBV4-1 NA TGCGCCAGCAGCGAGACAGGGTTCGAGCAGTACTTC CASSETGFEQYF
NA 14 TRBJ2-2 TRBV7-2 NA TGTGCCAGCAGCGCTCACAGTGGGACCGGGGAGCTGTTTTTT CASSAHSGTGELFF
NA 13 TRBJ2-7 TRBV6-5 NA TGTGCCAGCAGTTACTCGGCCCAGTCCGAGCAGTACTTC CASSYSAQSEQYF